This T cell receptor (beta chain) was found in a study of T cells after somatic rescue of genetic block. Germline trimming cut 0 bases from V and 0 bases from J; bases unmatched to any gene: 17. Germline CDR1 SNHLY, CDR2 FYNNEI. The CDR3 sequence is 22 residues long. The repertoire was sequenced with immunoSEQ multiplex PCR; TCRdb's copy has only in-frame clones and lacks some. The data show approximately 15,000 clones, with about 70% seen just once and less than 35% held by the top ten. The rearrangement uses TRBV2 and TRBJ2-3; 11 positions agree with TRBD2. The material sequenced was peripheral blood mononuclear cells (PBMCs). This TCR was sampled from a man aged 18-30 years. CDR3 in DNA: TGTGCCAGCAGTGAAGCGCTTATCGGAGCCTTGGGGACTAGCGGTAGCACAGATACGCAGTATTTT. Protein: CASSEALIGALGTSGSTDTQYF. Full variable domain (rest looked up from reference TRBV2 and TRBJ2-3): EPEVTQTPSHQVTQMGQEVILRCVPISNHLYFYWYRQILGQKVEFLVSFYNNEISEKSEIFDDQFSVERPDGSNFTLKIRSTKLEDSAMYFCASSEALIGALGTSGSTDTQYFGPGTRLTVL.